This TCR beta chain was captured in a study of blood T cell repertoires in COVID-19. About the study: Acute and convalescent COVID-19 specimens originated in the United States, Italy and Spain. From T cells, B-cell-depleted T cells, or PBMCs came the material, which was cDNA or gDNA.

The CDR3 totals 16 residues. Germline V gives CDR1 SGHDT, CDR2 YYEEEE. The V segment lost 5 bases and the J segment 6 bases; nucleotides outside the gene matches: 9. Original methodology: Estimation of nucleated cell counts relied on the amplification of reference gene primers. Clones were sequenced by immunoSEQ multiplex PCR, and TCRdb holds only the in-frame ones, with some missing. Clonal size and the V and J genes are those of that table, whereas D and trimming came from the DNA. The table lists hundreds of thousands of clones, 87% of them singletons, with roughly 1.6% in the top ten. The J gene is TRBJ2-2, the V gene TRBV5-6; 11 bases are shared with TRBD1. Material: peripheral blood. This sequence originates from a woman in her thirties or forties who had recovered from COVID-19. The CDR3 nucleotides are TGTGCCAGCAGGCGATCCGGGACAGGGGGAGCCGGGGAGCTGTTTTTT. As protein: CASRRSGTGGAGELFF.